Given below is one TCR beta chain in context. Its antigen is undetermined. These data come from a study of cytomegalovirus exposure and HLA in healthy donors. PCR amplification relied on 60 Vbeta primers (plus 13 Jbeta primers). The method was immunoSEQ multiplex PCR; TCRdb's version includes in-frame clones alone and lacks a portion of them. In the table there are about 120,000 clones, roughly three fifths of which are singletons. Findings and limits, study-wide: A reported reduction in N-insertions relative to the approximately 670-donor mean was seen in an Asian-associated ancestry cluster in a later analysis.

The TCR originated in a man younger than 35 in good health and CMV-seronegative. The specimen was PBMCs.

The CDR3: CASSQDQAGVTDTQYF. DNA for the CDR3: TGCGCCAGCAGCCAAGATCAAGCGGGGGTCACAGATACGCAGTATTTT. The J gene is TRBJ2-3, the V gene TRBV4-1; TRBD2 agrees at 8 bases. Germline V CDR1 and CDR2: MGHRA, YSYEKL. Trimming at V came to 0 bases and at J to 2 bases, leaving 4 bases not matched to a gene. The length of the CDR3 is 16 residues.